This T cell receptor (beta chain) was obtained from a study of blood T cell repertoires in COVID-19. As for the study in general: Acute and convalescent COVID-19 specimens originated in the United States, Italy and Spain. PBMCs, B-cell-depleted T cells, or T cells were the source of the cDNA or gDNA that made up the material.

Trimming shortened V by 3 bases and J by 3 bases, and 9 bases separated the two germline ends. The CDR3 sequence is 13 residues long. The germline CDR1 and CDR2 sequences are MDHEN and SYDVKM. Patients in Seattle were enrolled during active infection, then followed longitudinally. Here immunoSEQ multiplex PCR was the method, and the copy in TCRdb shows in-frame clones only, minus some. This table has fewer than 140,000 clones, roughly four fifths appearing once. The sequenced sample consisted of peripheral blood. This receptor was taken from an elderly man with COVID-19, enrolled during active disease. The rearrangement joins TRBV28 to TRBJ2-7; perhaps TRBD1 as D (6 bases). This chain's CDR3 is CASSFGTLYEQYF. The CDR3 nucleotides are TGTGCCAGCAGTTTCGGGACACTCTACGAGCAGTACTTC.